Described below is a single TCR beta chain sequence and its context. Antigen specificity is unknown. The data belong to a study of cytomegalovirus exposure and HLA in healthy donors. Study background: An earlier analysis found fewer than 120 million unique TCR beta sequences from approximately 190 million T cells. Early released data had around 79 million unique TCRs, all coming from HLA-typed donors. Study results and limitations: Later findings reportedly placed an Asian-associated ancestry cluster below the approximately 670-donor mean for N-insertions.

Germline CDR1 and CDR2: SGHRS and YFSETQ. The CDR3 runs 15 residues. The ends were cut back, 5 bases at V and 4 bases at J, with 15 bases in the middle. PCR employed 60 Vbeta and 13 Jbeta primers. Data came from immunoSEQ multiplex PCR; TCRdb stores just in-frame clones and leaves some out. The sample data list over 150,000 clones. The TCR comes from a boy between 10 and 17 years old in good health and CMV-seronegative. The sequencing sample was made of PBMCs. The V and J genes are TRBV5-1 and TRBJ1-4; TRBD1 is a possible D gene (5 bases). The CDR3 protein is CASSNLSGVNEKLFF. The CDR3 DNA sequence: TGCGCCAGCAGTAACCTATCGGGGGTTAATGAAAAACTGTTTTTT.